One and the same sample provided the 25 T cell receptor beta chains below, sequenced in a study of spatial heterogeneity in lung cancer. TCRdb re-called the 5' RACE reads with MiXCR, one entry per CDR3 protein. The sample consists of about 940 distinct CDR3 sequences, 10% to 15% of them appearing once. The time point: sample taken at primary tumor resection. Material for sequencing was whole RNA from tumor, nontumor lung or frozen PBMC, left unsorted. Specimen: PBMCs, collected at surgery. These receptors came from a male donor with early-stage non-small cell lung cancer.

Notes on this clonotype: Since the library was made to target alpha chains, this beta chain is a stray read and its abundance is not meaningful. For the CDR3, the DNA is TGTGCCAGCAGCCCCTATAGGGCGGGGGGGCGGCAGTATTTT. Its protein product is CASSPYRAGGRQYF. This sequence joins TRBV7-2 and TRBJ2-3, with TRBD2 matching over 9 bases. Germline lookup yields CDR1 SGHTA and CDR2 FQGNSA. Losses at the gene ends were 5 bases for V and 11 bases for J; bases not matched to a gene: 11. The CDR3 consists of 14 residues.

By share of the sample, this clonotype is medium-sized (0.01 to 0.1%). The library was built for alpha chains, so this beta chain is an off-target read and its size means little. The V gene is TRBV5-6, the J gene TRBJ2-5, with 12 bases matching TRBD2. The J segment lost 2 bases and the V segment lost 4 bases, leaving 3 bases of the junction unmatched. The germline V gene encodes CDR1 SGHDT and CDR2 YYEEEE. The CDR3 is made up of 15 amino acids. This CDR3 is CASSLTSGGQETQYF. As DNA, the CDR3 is TGTGCCAGCAGCCTGACTAGCGGGGGACAAGAGACCCAGTACTTC.

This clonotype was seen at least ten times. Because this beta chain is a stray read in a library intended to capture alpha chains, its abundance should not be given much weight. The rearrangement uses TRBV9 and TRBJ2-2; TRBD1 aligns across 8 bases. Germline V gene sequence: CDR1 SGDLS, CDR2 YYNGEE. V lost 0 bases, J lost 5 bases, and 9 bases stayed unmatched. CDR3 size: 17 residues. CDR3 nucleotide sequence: TGTGCCAGCAGCGTAGCTTCGCAGGGGGCAGGAACCGGGGAGCTGTTTTTT. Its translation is CASSVASQGAGTGELFF.

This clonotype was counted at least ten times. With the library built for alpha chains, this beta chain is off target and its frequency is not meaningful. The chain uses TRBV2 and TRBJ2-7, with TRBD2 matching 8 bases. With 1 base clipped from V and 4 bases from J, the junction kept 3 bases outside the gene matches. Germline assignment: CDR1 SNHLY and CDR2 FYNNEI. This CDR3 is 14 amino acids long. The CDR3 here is CASSEVLAAYEQYF. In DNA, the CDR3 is TGTGCCAGCAGTGAAGTACTAGCGGCTTACGAGCAGTACTTC.

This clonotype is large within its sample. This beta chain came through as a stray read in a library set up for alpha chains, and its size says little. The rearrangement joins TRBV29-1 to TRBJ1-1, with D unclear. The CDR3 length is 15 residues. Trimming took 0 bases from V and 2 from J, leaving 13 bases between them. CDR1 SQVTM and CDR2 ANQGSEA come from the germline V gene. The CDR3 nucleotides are TGCAGCGTTGAAGATCTGCGGGGAACTAACACTGAAGCTTTCTTT. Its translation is CSVEDLRGTNTEAFF.

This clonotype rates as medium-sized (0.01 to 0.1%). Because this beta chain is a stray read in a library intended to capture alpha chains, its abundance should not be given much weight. The chain's CDR3 is CASSLDGNYEQYF. DNA of the CDR3: TGTGCCAGCAGTTTGGACGGGAATTACGAGCAGTACTTC. The rearrangement joins TRBV6-5 to TRBJ2-7, with D possibly TRBD2 on 5 matching bases. Germline V gene lookup returns CDR1 MNHEY and CDR2 SVGAGI. V lost 4 bases, J lost 4 bases, and 11 bases lay in between. CDR3 length: 13 amino acids.

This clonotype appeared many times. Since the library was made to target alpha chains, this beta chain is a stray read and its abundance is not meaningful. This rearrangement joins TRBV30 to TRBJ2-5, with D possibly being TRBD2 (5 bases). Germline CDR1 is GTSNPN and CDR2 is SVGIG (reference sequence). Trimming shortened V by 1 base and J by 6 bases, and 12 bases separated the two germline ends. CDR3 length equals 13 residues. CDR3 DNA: TGTGCCTGGAGTGGAGAGGGCTGGAAGACCCAGTACTTC. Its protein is CAWSGEGWKTQYF.

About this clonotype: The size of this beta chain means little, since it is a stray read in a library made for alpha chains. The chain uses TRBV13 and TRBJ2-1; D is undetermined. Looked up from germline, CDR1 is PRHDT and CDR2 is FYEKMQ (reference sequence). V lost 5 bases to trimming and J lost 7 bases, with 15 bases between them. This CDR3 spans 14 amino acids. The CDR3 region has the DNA TGTGCCAGCAGCCCCCGGCAGGACGGTAATGAGCAGTTCTTC. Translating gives CASSPRQDGNEQFF.

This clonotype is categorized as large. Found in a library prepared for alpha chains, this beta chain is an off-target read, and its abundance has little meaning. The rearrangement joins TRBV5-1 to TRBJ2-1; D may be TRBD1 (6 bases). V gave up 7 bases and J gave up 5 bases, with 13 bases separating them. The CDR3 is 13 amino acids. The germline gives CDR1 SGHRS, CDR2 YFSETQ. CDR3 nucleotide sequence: TGCGCCAGCCGGGCCGGACAGAACAATGAGCAGTTCTTC. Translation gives CASRAGQNNEQFF.

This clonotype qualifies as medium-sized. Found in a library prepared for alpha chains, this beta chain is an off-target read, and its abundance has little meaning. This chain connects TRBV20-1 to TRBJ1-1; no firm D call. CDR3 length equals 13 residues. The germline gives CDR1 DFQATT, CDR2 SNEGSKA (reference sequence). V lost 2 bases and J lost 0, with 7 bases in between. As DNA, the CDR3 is TGCAGTGCTAGATGGTCAGTGAACACTGAAGCTTTCTTT. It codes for CSARWSVNTEAFF.

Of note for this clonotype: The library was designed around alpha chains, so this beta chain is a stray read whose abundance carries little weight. CDR3 loop: CSVRRGSSNNEQFF. CDR3 DNA: TGCAGCGTTCGCAGGGGGTCCAGTAATAATGAGCAGTTCTTC. The chain recombines TRBV29-1 with TRBJ2-1, with 7 nucleotides matching TRBD1. This CDR3 has 14 residues. Trimming took 5 bases from V and 7 from J; bases not matched to a gene: 11. CDR1 and CDR2 (germline): SQVTM, ANQGSEA.

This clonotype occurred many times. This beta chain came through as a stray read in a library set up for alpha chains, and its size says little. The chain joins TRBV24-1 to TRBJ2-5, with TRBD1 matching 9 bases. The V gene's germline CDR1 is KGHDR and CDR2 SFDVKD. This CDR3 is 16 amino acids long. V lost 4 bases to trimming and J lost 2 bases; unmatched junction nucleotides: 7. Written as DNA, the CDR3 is TGTGCCACCAGTGACACCGGGACAGGGTTTCAAGAGACCCAGTACTTC. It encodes CATSDTGTGFQETQYF.

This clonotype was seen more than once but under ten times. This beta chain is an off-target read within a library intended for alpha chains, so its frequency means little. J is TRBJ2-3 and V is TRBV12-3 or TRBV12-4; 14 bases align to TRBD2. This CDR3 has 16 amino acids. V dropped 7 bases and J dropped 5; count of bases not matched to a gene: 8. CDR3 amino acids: CASTETSGRALDTQYF. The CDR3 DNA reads TGTGCCAGCACCGAGACTAGCGGGAGGGCCTTAGATACGCAGTATTTT.

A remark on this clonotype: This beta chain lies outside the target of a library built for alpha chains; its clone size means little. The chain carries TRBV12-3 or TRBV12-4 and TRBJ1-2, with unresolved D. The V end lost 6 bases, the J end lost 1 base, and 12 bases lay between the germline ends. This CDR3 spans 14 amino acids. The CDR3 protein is CASSPYTVNYGYTF. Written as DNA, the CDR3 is TGTGCCAGCAGCCCTTACACAGTTAACTATGGCTACACCTTC.

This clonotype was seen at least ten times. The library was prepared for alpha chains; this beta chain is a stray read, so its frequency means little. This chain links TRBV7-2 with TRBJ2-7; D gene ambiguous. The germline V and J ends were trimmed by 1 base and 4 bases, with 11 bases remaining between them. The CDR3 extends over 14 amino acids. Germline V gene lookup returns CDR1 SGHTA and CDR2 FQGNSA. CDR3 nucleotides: TGTGCCAGCAGCTTAGGGTCAAGAGGTTACGAGCAGTACTTC. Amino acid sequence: CASSLGSRGYEQYF.

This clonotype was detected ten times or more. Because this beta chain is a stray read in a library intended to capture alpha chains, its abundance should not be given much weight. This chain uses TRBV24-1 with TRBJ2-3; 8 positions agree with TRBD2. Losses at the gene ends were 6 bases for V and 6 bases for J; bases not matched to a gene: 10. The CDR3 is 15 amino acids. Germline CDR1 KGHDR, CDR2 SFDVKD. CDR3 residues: CATSFAGGESDTQYF. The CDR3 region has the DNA TGTGCCACCAGTTTCGCGGGGGGCGAATCGGATACGCAGTATTTT.

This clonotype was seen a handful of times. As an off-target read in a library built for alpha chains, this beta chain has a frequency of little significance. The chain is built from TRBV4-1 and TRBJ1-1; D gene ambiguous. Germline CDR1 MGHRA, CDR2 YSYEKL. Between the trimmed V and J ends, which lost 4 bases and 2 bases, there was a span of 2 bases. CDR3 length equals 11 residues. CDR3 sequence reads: CASSLNTEAFF. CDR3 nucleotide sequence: TGCGCCAGCAGCCTAAACACTGAAGCTTTCTTT.

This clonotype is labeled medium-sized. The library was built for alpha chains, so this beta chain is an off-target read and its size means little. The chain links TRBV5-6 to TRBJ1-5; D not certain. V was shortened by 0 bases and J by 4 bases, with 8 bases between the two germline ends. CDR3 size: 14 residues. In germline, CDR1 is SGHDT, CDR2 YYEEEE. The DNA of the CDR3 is TGTGCCAGCAGCTTGGCTGGGCCTAATCAGCCCCAGCATTTT. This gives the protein CASSLAGPNQPQHF.

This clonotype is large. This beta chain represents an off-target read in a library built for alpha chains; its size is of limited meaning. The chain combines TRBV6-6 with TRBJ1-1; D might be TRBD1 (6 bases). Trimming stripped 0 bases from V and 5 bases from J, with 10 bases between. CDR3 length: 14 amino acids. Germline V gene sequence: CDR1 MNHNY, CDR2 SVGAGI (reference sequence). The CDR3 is CASSYSPGQTEAFF. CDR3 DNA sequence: TGTGCCAGCAGTTACTCACCCGGACAGACTGAAGCTTTCTTT.

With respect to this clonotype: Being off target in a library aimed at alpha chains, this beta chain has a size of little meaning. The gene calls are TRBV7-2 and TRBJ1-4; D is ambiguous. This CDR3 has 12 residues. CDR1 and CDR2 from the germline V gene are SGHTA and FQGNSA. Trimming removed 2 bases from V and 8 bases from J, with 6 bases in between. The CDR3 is CASSLPAEKLFF. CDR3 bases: TGTGCCAGCAGCTTACCCGCAGAAAAACTGTTTTTT.

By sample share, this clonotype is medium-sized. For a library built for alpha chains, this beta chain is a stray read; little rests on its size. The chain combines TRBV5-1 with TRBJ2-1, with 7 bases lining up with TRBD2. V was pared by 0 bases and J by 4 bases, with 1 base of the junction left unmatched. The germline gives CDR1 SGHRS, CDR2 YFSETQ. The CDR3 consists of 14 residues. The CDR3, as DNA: TGCGCCAGCAGCTTGGAGCGGGGATACAATGAGCAGTTCTTC. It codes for CASSLERGYNEQFF.

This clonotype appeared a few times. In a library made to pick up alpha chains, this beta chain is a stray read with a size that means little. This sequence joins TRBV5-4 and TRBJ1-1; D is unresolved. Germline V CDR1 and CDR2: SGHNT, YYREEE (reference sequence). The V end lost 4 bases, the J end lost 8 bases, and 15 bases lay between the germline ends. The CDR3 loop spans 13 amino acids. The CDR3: CASSLEPQREAFF. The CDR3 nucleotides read TGTGCCAGCAGCCTGGAGCCGCAACGCGAAGCTTTCTTT.

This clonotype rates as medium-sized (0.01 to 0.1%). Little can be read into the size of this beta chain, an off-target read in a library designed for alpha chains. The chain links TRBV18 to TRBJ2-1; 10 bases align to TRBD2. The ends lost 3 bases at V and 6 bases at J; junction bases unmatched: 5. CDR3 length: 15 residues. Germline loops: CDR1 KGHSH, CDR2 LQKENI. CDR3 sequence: CASSPPGLAPNEQFF. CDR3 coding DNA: TGTGCCAGCTCACCCCCGGGACTAGCGCCCAATGAGCAGTTCTTC.

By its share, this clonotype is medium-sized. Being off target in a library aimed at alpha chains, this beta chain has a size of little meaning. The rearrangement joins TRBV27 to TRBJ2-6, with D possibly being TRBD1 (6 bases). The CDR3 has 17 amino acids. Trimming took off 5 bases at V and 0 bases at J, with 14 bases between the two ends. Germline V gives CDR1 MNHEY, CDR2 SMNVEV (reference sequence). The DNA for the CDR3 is TGTGCCAGCAGTGCGGACAGTCGTAGCTCTGGGGCCAACGTCCTGACTTTC. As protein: CASSADSRSSGANVLTF. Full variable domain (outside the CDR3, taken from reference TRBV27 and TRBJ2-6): EAQVTQNPRYLITVTGKKLTVTCSQNMNHEYMSWYRQDPGLGLRQIYYSMNVEVTDKGDVPEGYKVSRKEKRNFPLILESPSPNQTSLYFCASSADSRSSGANVLTFGAGSRLTVL.

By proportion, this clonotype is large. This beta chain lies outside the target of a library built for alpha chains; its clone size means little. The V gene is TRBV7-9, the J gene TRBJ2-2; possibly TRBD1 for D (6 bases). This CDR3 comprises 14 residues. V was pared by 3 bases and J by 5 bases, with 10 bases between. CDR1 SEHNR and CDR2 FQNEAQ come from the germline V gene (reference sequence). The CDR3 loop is CASSFDRITGELFF. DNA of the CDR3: TGTGCCAGCAGCTTCGACAGGATAACCGGGGAGCTGTTTTTT.